This T cell receptor beta chain is from a study of early T cells in non-severe SARS-CoV-2 infection. Study-level background: Sequencing of bulk RNA from unsorted whole blood was done, without chain pairing. Notes on the study in general: The VDJdb matching leaned toward anti-spike CD8 responses and overlooked private and CD4 specificities.

Individual cDNA molecules received unique molecular identifiers. TCRdb processed the 5' RACE reads anew with MiXCR; each CDR3 protein has one entry. The table includes around 81,000 distinct CDR3 sequences, around 14% detected once. V lost 5 bases, J lost 8 bases, and 9 bases lay in between. Germline lookup yields CDR1 MNHNY and CDR2 SVGAGI (reference sequence). The CDR3 spans 12 residues. This clonotype was seen ten or more times. The target antigen is unknown. The chain carries TRBV6-6 and TRBJ1-4; D not resolved. The sequencing sample was made of whole blood. This receptor was taken from an adult who was a healthcare worker with PCR-confirmed SARS-CoV-2 infection or an uninfected control (not recorded which). In DNA form, the CDR3 reads TGTGCCAGCAGTCAAAGCCCCGAAAAACTGTTTTTT. Amino acid sequence: CASSQSPEKLFF.